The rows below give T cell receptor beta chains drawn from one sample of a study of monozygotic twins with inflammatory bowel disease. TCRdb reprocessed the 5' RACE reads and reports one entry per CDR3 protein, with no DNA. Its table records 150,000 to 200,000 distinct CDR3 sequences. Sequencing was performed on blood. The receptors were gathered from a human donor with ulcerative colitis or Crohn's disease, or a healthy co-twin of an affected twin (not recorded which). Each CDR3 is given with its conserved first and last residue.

cdr3_aa: CASSFQGRNTEAFF
v_call: TRBV12-3/TRBV12-4
j_call: TRBJ1-1

cdr3_aa: CASSVGQTQEPQHF
v_call: TRBV9
j_call: TRBJ1-5

cdr3_aa: CASSEDRVTDTQYF
v_call: TRBV2
j_call: TRBJ2-3

cdr3_aa: CASSLYGQGIIEQYF
v_call: TRBV28
j_call: TRBJ2-7

cdr3_aa: CASSQEGFGDNEQFF
v_call: TRBV4-2
j_call: TRBJ2-1

cdr3_aa: CASSRQGPYNEQFF
v_call: TRBV6-1
j_call: TRBJ2-1

cdr3_aa: CASSQDSGQGTNNEQFF
v_call: TRBV4-3
j_call: TRBJ2-1

cdr3_aa: CASSLTGGRDYGYTF
v_call: TRBV28
j_call: TRBJ1-2

cdr3_aa: CSARVGGFYGYTF
v_call: TRBV20-1
j_call: TRBJ1-2

cdr3_aa: CASSPLSREWEDTQYF
v_call: TRBV12-3/TRBV12-4
j_call: TRBJ2-3

cdr3_aa: CASSLGTSGNEQFF
v_call: TRBV7-7
j_call: TRBJ2-1

cdr3_aa: CASSYDSNTEAFF
v_call: TRBV6-6
j_call: TRBJ1-1

cdr3_aa: CASTEGRANFADTQYF
v_call: TRBV5-1
j_call: TRBJ2-3

cdr3_aa: CASSYDSGRMAGEQYF
v_call: TRBV7-2
j_call: TRBJ2-7

cdr3_aa: CSAKRTGHYNEQFF
v_call: TRBV20-1
j_call: TRBJ2-1

cdr3_aa: CASSYPGVSSYNSPLHF
v_call: TRBV6-5
j_call: TRBJ1-6

cdr3_aa: CASSPAHRGTEAFF
v_call: TRBV6-1
j_call: TRBJ1-1

cdr3_aa: CASSTGTDSYSNQPQHF
v_call: TRBV12-3/TRBV12-4
j_call: TRBJ1-5

cdr3_aa: CASGGANTGELFF
v_call: TRBV7-3
j_call: TRBJ2-2

cdr3_aa: CASSLERYSGNTIYF
v_call: TRBV5-1
j_call: TRBJ1-3

cdr3_aa: CASSLTSKEQFF
v_call: TRBV5-1
j_call: TRBJ2-1

cdr3_aa: CSVVPGQALETQYF
v_call: TRBV29-1
j_call: TRBJ2-5

cdr3_aa: CASSSGTRGQYF
v_call: TRBV7-9
j_call: TRBJ2-7

cdr3_aa: CASSFREPNTEAFF
v_call: TRBV6-2/TRBV6-3
j_call: TRBJ1-1

cdr3_aa: CSAFRTENEKLFF
v_call: TRBV20-1
j_call: TRBJ1-4

cdr3_aa: CASSQEGLAGGQNEQFF
v_call: TRBV4-3
j_call: TRBJ2-1

cdr3_aa: CASSLSTAGNIQYF
v_call: TRBV28
j_call: TRBJ2-4

cdr3_aa: CASSPLGGTEAFF
v_call: TRBV27
j_call: TRBJ1-1

cdr3_aa: CASSLSTGDYGYTF
v_call: TRBV7-2
j_call: TRBJ1-2

cdr3_aa: CASGLQETQYF
v_call: TRBV2
j_call: TRBJ2-5

cdr3_aa: CASSPGVSTDTQYF
v_call: TRBV5-1
j_call: TRBJ2-3

cdr3_aa: CASSSMTGATGELFF
v_call: TRBV27
j_call: TRBJ2-2

cdr3_aa: CSASVTSGDARTGELFF
v_call: TRBV20-1
j_call: TRBJ2-2

cdr3_aa: CASSLAFGGPTPLHF
v_call: TRBV7-2
j_call: TRBJ1-6

cdr3_aa: CASSISSGGDDEQFF
v_call: TRBV7-2
j_call: TRBJ2-1

cdr3_aa: CASRIFSEAFF
v_call: TRBV6-2/TRBV6-3
j_call: TRBJ1-1

cdr3_aa: CAISGTPTGSGGYTF
v_call: TRBV10-3
j_call: TRBJ1-2

cdr3_aa: CASSLTGLAETQYF
v_call: TRBV12-3/TRBV12-4
j_call: TRBJ2-5

cdr3_aa: CSAGGHTGGTEAFF
v_call: TRBV20-1
j_call: TRBJ1-1

cdr3_aa: CATSDRPRRASGMGETQYF
v_call: TRBV24-1
j_call: TRBJ2-5

cdr3_aa: CASSSIGRTGELFF
v_call: TRBV19
j_call: TRBJ2-2

cdr3_aa: CASSANSPAGPTGELFF
v_call: TRBV27
j_call: TRBJ2-2

cdr3_aa: CSSSYPATDTQYF
v_call: TRBV6-2/TRBV6-3
j_call: TRBJ2-3

cdr3_aa: CSAISGPLNTGELFF
v_call: TRBV20-1
j_call: TRBJ2-2

cdr3_aa: CASSSRDRDLLGYTF
v_call: TRBV6-1
j_call: TRBJ1-2

cdr3_aa: CASSFRGDRYEQYF
v_call: TRBV12-3/TRBV12-4
j_call: TRBJ2-7

cdr3_aa: CASSPGTWVNEQYF
v_call: TRBV14
j_call: TRBJ2-7

cdr3_aa: CSARDRRRVSYNEQFF
v_call: TRBV20-1
j_call: TRBJ2-1

cdr3_aa: CATSQTSGGANEQFF
v_call: TRBV15
j_call: TRBJ2-1

cdr3_aa: CASSLQGIGYEQYF
v_call: TRBV5-5
j_call: TRBJ2-7

cdr3_aa: CASSIDTINTQYF
v_call: TRBV19
j_call: TRBJ2-3